This is a list of T cell receptor beta chains from one sample in a study of graft-versus-host responses after intestinal transplantation. The protocol was immunoSEQ multiplex PCR, while the TCRdb copy is restricted to in-frame clones and leaves out a portion. Of some 81,000 clones in the sample, 70% to 90% were seen once. No antigen has been assigned to these receptors. Sequences were derived from unstimulated CD4+ T cells sorted from spleen or lymph node cells, sampled before intestinal transplant. These receptors were collected from a human donor who received an intestinal transplant. Both conserved end residues are part of each CDR3. Clone size is stated in some rows and not others, as once, few, many or a class when expanded.

clone_size v_call cdr3_aa
. TRBV28 CASSLRGPPALHF
. TRBV19 CASSMFQGTEAFF
. TRBV5-1 CASSLGTGYPTDTQYF
. TRBV7-9 CASSRLAAGRRDGYTF
. TRBV18 CASSPRGQSYEQYF
. TRBV6-1 CASSTGLYEKLFF
once TRBV5-1 CASSSGETQYF
. TRBV2 CASSGRASGSGTDTQYF
. TRBV28 CASTRQAGGLPQHF
. TRBV11-2 CASSLTSGTNTGELFF
. TRBV5-1 CASSLGSSGRAGTDTQYF
. TRBV20-1 CSARDVSEQYF
. TRBV28 CASSFGGARQETQYF
. TRBV27 CASTPLGQGRNEQFF
. TRBV11-1 CASSFRLAGGEQYF
. TRBV27 CASSPRDSRGTQYF
. TRBV18 CASSRPGGADEKLFF
. TRBV5-6 CASSLDFVDGYTF
. TRBV18 CASSPLPGTRSSYEQYF
. TRBV27 CASSRIAGGSSYNEQFF
. TRBV19 CASSSLGAPREQYF
. TRBV6-5 CASSFADSYSYEQYF
. TRBV28 CASSLREGFYGYTF
. TRBV5-1 CASSWAGTGNTGELFF
. TRBV18 CASSRGAIDYEQYF
once TRBV29-1 CSVSTKTLGTGELFF
. TRBV28 CASSLFRGGDYEQYF
. TRBV18 CASSRDRRMNTEAFF
once TRBV20-1 CSADSNYGYTF
. TRBV5-1 CASSLKWDLAGGPETDTQYF
. TRBV6-5 CASRESMNTEAFF
. TRBV10-2 CASSETVINYGYTF
. TRBV28 CASSSPRTSGRDEQYF
. TRBV6-5 CASSLPGLAPEQYF
. TRBV30 CAWSASRGPYSNQPQHF
. TRBV6-5 CASSRRGAEQYF
. TRBV6-1 CASSGQGRGSYEQYF
. TRBV10-3 CAISDTRGTEETQYF